This TCR beta chain was captured in a study of blood T cell repertoires in COVID-19. Overall study context: Samples came from the United States, Italy and Spain, spanning acute and convalescent COVID-19. PBMCs, B-cell-depleted T cells, or T cells provided the cDNA or gDNA that made up the material.

This CDR3 is built from 16 residues. Germline lookup yields CDR1 SGHTA and CDR2 FQGNSA. The ends lost 0 bases at V and 7 bases at J; junction bases unmatched: 3. Per the original data handling: Amplification from reference gene primers served as the basis for estimated nucleated cell counts. Generated by immunoSEQ multiplex PCR, the TCRdb table keeps only in-frame clones and is missing some. The DNA gave D and trimming, while V, J and clone size come from that table. Among 90,000 or so clones listed, about 88% were seen once. This receptor was identified in an elderly man with active or convalescent COVID-19. The sample was peripheral blood. J is TRBJ2-3 and V is TRBV7-2; the match to TRBD2 covers 14 bases. The CDR3 spells CASSLAGTSGSYTQYF. CDR3 DNA sequence: TGTGCCAGCAGCTTAGCCGGGACTAGCGGGAGTTATACGCAGTATTTT. Full variable domain (rest looked up from reference TRBV7-2 and TRBJ2-3): GAGVSQSPSNKVTEKGKDVELRCDPISGHTALYWYRQSLGQGLEFLIYFQGNSAPDKSGLPSDRFSAERTGGSVSTLTIQRTQQEDSAVYLCASSLAGTSGSYTQYFGPGTRLTVL.